This T cell receptor (beta chain) was observed in a study of blood T cell repertoires in COVID-19. The authors' processing: Amplification of reference gene primers was used by the study to estimate nucleated cell counts. Using immunoSEQ multiplex PCR, the repertoire was profiled, and TCRdb retains in-frame clones only, with some absent. Clone size and V and J calls were adopted from that table, with D and trimming inferred from the DNA. The sample records about 180,000 clones, approximately 80% being singletons. Germline assignment: CDR1 SQVTM and CDR2 ANQGSEA. Trimming cost V 7 bases and J 5 bases; bases outside gene matches: 4. This CDR3 has 12 residues.

Material for sequencing was PBMCs or T cells enriched from blood (not recorded which). The gene calls are TRBV29-1 and TRBJ1-3, with 8 bases aligning to TRBD1. The receptor was isolated from a man aged 50-59 years who had recovered from COVID-19. The CDR3 loop reads CSGGQGRNTIYF. CDR3 coding DNA: TGCAGCGGCGGACAGGGAAGAAACACCATATATTTT.